Listed below are T cell receptor beta chains from one sample, sequenced in a study of cytomegalovirus exposure and HLA in healthy donors. The repertoire was sequenced with immunoSEQ multiplex PCR; TCRdb's copy has only in-frame clones and lacks some. Of roughly 75,000 clones in the sample, roughly 80% were seen once. Sample: PBMCs. These receptors were taken from a man aged 30 to 39 in good health and CMV-seronegative. The CDR3 runs from the conserved cysteine through the conserved F or W. Fields, in order: CDR3 length, D gene, V gene, clone size, J gene, CDR3 DNA, CDR3 protein. The D gene is left open where the match is weak. The size of a clone is reported for some rows only, either as once, few or many, or as a class for expanded clones.

>15|.|TRBV15|once|TRBJ2-1
TGTGCCACCAGCAGGGCTGACAAATCCTACAATGAGCAGTTCTTC
CATSRADKSYNEQFF
>15|TRBD1|TRBV7-2|.|TRBJ1-3
TGTGCCAGCAGCCCAACGCAGGGGGCTCGGAACATCATATATTTT
CASSPTQGARNIIYF
>14|.|TRBV7-9|few|TRBJ2-7
TGTGCCAGCAGAAAGGGGGGGATCTCCTACGAGCAGTACTTC
CASRKGGISYEQYF
>18|.|TRBV5-6|.|TRBJ1-1
TGTGCCAGCAGCTTGGCCTGGCGGGGGGCGTGGGCTGGCACTGAAGCTTTCTTT
CASSLAWRGAWAGTEAFF
>13|.|TRBV7-3|.|TRBJ2-1
TGTGCCAGCAGCCCTAATGGACAGAATGAGCAGTTCTTC
CASSPNGQNEQFF
>16|.|TRBV7-9|.|TRBJ2-7
TGTGCCAGCAGCCGAGCCGATGGACAGAGCTCCTACGAGCAGTACTTC
CASSRADGQSSYEQYF
>15|.|TRBV15|once|TRBJ2-7
TGTGCCACCAGCAGATCCCTGGCGGGGTCATACGAGCAGTACTTC
CATSRSLAGSYEQYF
>13|TRBD1|TRBV5-6|.|TRBJ1-2
TGTGCCAGCAGCGGGACAGGGAAGTATGGCTACACCTTC
CASSGTGKYGYTF
>16|TRBD1|TRBV23-1|once|TRBJ1-4
TGCGCCAGCAGACGAACGACCGGGACAGGGAATGAAAAACTGTTTTTT
CASRRTTGTGNEKLFF
>13|.|TRBV2|.|TRBJ2-7
TGTGCCAGCAACGGGCAGGGGACGGGCGAGCAGTACTTC
CASNGQGTGEQYF
>14|.|TRBV27|.|TRBJ2-5
TGTGCCAGCAGTACCACAGGGATGGCAGAGACCCAGTACTTC
CASSTTGMAETQYF
>16|TRBD1|TRBV19|.|TRBJ1-4
TGTGCCAGTAGACGGGCTCCCGACAGGGATGAGCGAAAACTGTTTTTT
CASRRAPDRDERKLFF
>15|.|TRBV6-5|.|TRBJ1-2
TGTGCCCGACAACCACCTTACGAAGGGGTTTATGGCTACACCTTC
CARQPPYEGVYGYTF
>15|.|TRBV15|.|TRBJ2-1
TGTGCCACCAGCAGAGTAGGGCAGGGCCACAATGAGCAGTTCTTC
CATSRVGQGHNEQFF
>14|.|TRBV5-6|.|TRBJ1-2
TGTGCCAGCAGCTCAACAGGGAGTGAACGCGGCTACACCTTC
CASSSTGSERGYTF
>13|.|TRBV27|.|TRBJ1-1
TGTGCCAGCAGTGGGCCCATGAACACTGAAGCTTTCTTT
CASSGPMNTEAFF
>14|.|TRBV6-5|.|TRBJ1-1
TGTGCCAGCAGTTACGCAGGGGTTCGCACTGAAGCTTTCTTT
CASSYAGVRTEAFF
>14|.|TRBV4-1|few|TRBJ1-2
TGCGCCAGCAGCCCAGGACAGAATAACTATGGCTACACCTTC
CASSPGQNNYGYTF
>13|.|TRBV6-5|.|TRBJ1-1
TGTGCCAGCAGTTACCGAGTGAACACTGAAGCTTTCTTT
CASSYRVNTEAFF
>16|.|TRBV10-3|.|TRBJ1-1
TGTGCCATCAGTGAGGGGCAGGTACGAGTAAATACTGAAGCTTTCTTT
CAISEGQVRVNTEAFF
>16|TRBD2|TRBV6-1|.|TRBJ2-3
TGTGCCAGCAGTGAAGCTAGCGGGGTCCCCCCAGATACGCAGTATTTT
CASSEASGVPPDTQYF
>14|.|TRBV4-1|.|TRBJ1-1
TGCGCCAGCAGCCAATACAGGGCGAACACTGAAGCTTTCTTT
CASSQYRANTEAFF
>15|TRBD2|TRBV19|.|TRBJ2-3
TGTGCCAGTAGTGTCATTCTAGCGGGAGTAGATACGCAGTATTTT
CASSVILAGVDTQYF
>15|TRBD2|TRBV28|.|TRBJ2-7
TGTGCCAGCAGCCGGACTAGCGGGGGCATCTACGAGCAGTACTTC
CASSRTSGGIYEQYF
>16|.|TRBV18|.|TRBJ2-3
TGTGCCAGCTCACCAGAGGGTCCCCGCCCCGCAGATACGCAGTATTTT
CASSPEGPRPADTQYF
>15|.|TRBV6-5|few|TRBJ2-2
TGTGCCAGCAGTTACCACAGGTTGAGCACCGGGGAGCTGTTTTTT
CASSYHRLSTGELFF
>15|TRBD1|TRBV7-2|.|TRBJ1-4
TGTGCCAGCAGCCCCGGACAGGAAGGTTTTCGAAAACTGTTTTTT
CASSPGQEGFRKLFF
>15|TRBD1|TRBV5-1|once|TRBJ2-5
TGCGCCAGCAGCTTGGACAGGGGGCGCTTAGAGACCCAGTACTTC
CASSLDRGRLETQYF
>16|.|TRBV9|once|TRBJ2-3
TGTGCCAGCAGCGTAGGAGGGCAGCCTATAACAGATACGCAGTATTTT
CASSVGGQPITDTQYF
>13|.|TRBV27|.|TRBJ2-3
TGTGCCAGCAGTCTCCGTCTCACAGATACGCAGTATTTT
CASSLRLTDTQYF
>16|TRBD1|TRBV6-6|once|TRBJ2-2
TGTGCCAGCAGCTTACGGACAGGGGGCCACACCGGGGAGCTGTTTTTT
CASSLRTGGHTGELFF
>14|TRBD1|TRBV30|.|TRBJ2-6
TGTGCCTACGTTCAGGGGGCCTGGGCCAACGTCCTGACTTTC
CAYVQGAWANVLTF
>11|.|TRBV6-1|.|TRBJ1-5
TGTGCCAGCAGTGCCTATCAGCCCCAGCATTTT
CASSAYQPQHF
>10|.|TRBV20-1|.|TRBJ1-2
TGCAGTGCTTGGGAGGGAGGCTACACCTTC
CSAWEGGYTF
>12|.|TRBV27|.|TRBJ1-2
TGTGCCAGCAGTTTTCGCGGCGGAATATACACCTTC
CASSFRGGIYTF
>15|TRBD1|TRBV6-4|.|TRBJ1-3
TGTGCCAGCGTAATACAGGGGGGTCTTGGAAACACCATATATTTT
CASVIQGGLGNTIYF
>14|.|TRBV18|.|TRBJ1-4
TGTGCCAGCTCACCATCGACAGGAAAGGAAAAACTGTTTTTT
CASSPSTGKEKLFF
>12|.|TRBV29-1|once|TRBJ2-5
TGCAGCGTTGTACCCGGGCAAGAGACCCAGTACTTC
CSVVPGQETQYF
>14|.|TRBV7-9|.|TRBJ2-7
TGTGCCAGCAGCTTTGGGCAGACCTCCTACGAGCAGTACTTC
CASSFGQTSYEQYF
>18|.|TRBV5-1|.|TRBJ2-4
TGCGCCAGCAGCTTGTCGTACGCGGGAAGAGAAATCCAAAACATTCAGTACTTC
CASSLSYAGREIQNIQYF
>11|TRBD2|TRBV2|.|TRBJ2-1
TGTGCCAGCAGATACTCCGGGACTAGCGTCTTC
CASRYSGTSVF
>15|.|TRBV7-2|.|TRBJ1-5
TGTGCCAGCAGCTCGCAGGTTTACGGCAATCAGCCCCAGCATTTT
CASSSQVYGNQPQHF
>14|.|TRBV6-4|.|TRBJ2-2
TGTGCCAGGGGGGCAGGGAAGGACACCGGGGAGCTGTTTTTT
CARGAGKDTGELFF
>14|.|TRBV19|.|TRBJ2-1
TGTGCCAGTAGGGTCGGGGGATCCTACAATGAGCAGTTCTTC
CASRVGGSYNEQFF
>14|.|TRBV5-1|.|TRBJ2-3
TGCGCCAGCAGCTTGGCCGCGATCGGAGATACGCAGTATTTT
CASSLAAIGDTQYF
>11|.|TRBV13|.|TRBJ2-1
TGTGCCAGCAGCCGGAGTTCTGAGCAGTTCTTC
CASSRSSEQFF
>16|.|TRBV25-1|.|TRBJ1-4
TGTGCCAGCAGTGAATGGGTGGGGGGGTTGAATGAAAAACTGTTTTTT
CASSEWVGGLNEKLFF
>14|.|TRBV5-1|.|TRBJ2-2
TGCGCCTCCGGTGATTTGACGAACACCGGGGAGCTGTTTTTT
CASGDLTNTGELFF
>14|.|TRBV7-3|.|TRBJ2-7
TGTGCCAGCAGCCCCGTTGGGGGGACCTACGAGCAGTACTTC
CASSPVGGTYEQYF
>15|TRBD1|TRBV28|.|TRBJ1-5
TGTGCCAGCCTAAGAGGGACAGTGGGAAATCAGCCCCAGCATTTT
CASLRGTVGNQPQHF
>16|TRBD1|TRBV19|.|TRBJ1-2
TGTGCCAGTAGTCAATCCGGGACAGGGGGTAACTATGGCTACACCTTC
CASSQSGTGGNYGYTF
>14|.|TRBV6-1|.|TRBJ2-1
TGTGCCAGCAGTGAAGGTGCAGGGGCGGATGAGCAGTTCTTC
CASSEGAGADEQFF
>17|TRBD2|TRBV7-2|.|TRBJ2-5
TGTGCCAGCAGCTCCAGTACTAGCGGGGGCCACCAAGAGACCCAGTACTTC
CASSSSTSGGHQETQYF
>15|TRBD2|TRBV5-6|.|TRBJ2-5
TGTGCCAGCAGCTTGGGACTAGCGGATCAAGAGACCCAGTACTTC
CASSLGLADQETQYF
>15|TRBD2|TRBV7-2|.|TRBJ2-3
TGTGCCAGCAGTCGTCTAGCGGGAGTCGCAGATACGCAGTATTTT
CASSRLAGVADTQYF
>13|.|TRBV28|.|TRBJ2-3
TGTGCCAGCAGTCCGACTAGCACAGATACGCAGTATTTT
CASSPTSTDTQYF
>15|.|TRBV5-6|.|TRBJ2-2
TGTGCCAGCAGCTTTGTAGGGGGATGGACCGGGGAGCTGTTTTTT
CASSFVGGWTGELFF